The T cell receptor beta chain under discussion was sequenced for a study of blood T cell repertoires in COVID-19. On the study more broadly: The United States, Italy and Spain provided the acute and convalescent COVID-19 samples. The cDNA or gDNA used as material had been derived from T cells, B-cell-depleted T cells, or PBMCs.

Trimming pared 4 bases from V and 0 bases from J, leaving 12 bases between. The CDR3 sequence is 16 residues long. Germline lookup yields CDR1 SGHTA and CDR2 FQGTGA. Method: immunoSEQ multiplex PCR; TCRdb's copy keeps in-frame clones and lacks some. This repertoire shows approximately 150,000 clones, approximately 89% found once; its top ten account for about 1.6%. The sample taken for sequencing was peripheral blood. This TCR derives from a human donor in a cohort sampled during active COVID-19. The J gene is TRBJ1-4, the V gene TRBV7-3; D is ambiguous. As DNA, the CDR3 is TGTGCCAGCAGCTCTCGCCGAGGGACAACTAATGAAAAACTGTTTTTT. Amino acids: CASSSRRGTTNEKLFF.